The entry below describes one TCR beta chain. The sample belongs to a study of blood T cell repertoires in COVID-19. About the research overall: The samples span acute and convalescent COVID-19 from the United States, Italy and Spain. PBMCs, B-cell-depleted T cells, or T cells provided the cDNA or gDNA that made up the material.

CDR1 and CDR2 (germline): LGHNA, YSLEER. The junction had 7 bases not matched to a gene; V was cut back by 3 bases and J by 5 bases. This CDR3 comprises 14 residues. In the study's own analysis: Amplification with reference gene primers provided the estimates of nucleated cell counts. TCRdb's copy holds only in-frame clones and misses some; the assay was immunoSEQ multiplex PCR. The V and J calls and clone size come from that table; D and trimming were worked out from the DNA. The sample has under 250,000 clones; about 85% are singletons. This clonotype originated in a man aged 18 to 29 with active or convalescent COVID-19. The chain uses TRBV4-3 and TRBJ2-7; 7 positions agree with TRBD1. Sequences were obtained from peripheral blood. CDR3 region: CASSHSSTGDEQYF. The DNA of the CDR3 is TGCGCCAGCAGCCATTCCTCCACAGGGGACGAGCAGTACTTC.